The present T cell receptor beta chain was sequenced within a study of shared clonotypes between healthy human individuals. The V gene end was trimmed by 3 bases and the J gene end by 0 bases; junction bases not matched to a gene: 5. Germline loops: CDR1 MNHEY, CDR2 SMNVEV (reference sequence). The CDR3 has 15 residues. Produced via immunoSEQ multiplex PCR; TCRdb's table is partial and in-frame only. The sample consists of about half a million clones, around 73% of them appearing once. The chain recombines TRBV27 with TRBJ2-7; 7 bases agree with TRBD2. The sample comprised PBMCs. The receptor comes from a woman between 40 and 50 years old in good health. Some clones in this sample may be carry-over from other donors' samples. Here the CDR3 DNA reads TGTGCCAGCAGTTTCTCTAGCGGAACCTCCTACGAGCAGTACTTC. Its protein product is CASSFSSGTSYEQYF.